These T cell receptor beta chains were read from a single sample in a study of blood T cell repertoires in COVID-19. Sequencing used immunoSEQ multiplex PCR; TCRdb keeps in-frame clones, though not all of them. The table lists over 150,000 clones, 83% of them singletons. Sample: peripheral blood. These receptors all come from a woman in her sixties or seventies with COVID-19, enrolled during active disease. The CDR3 runs from the conserved cysteine through the conserved F or W. Fields, in order: clone size, J gene, V gene, D gene, CDR3 DNA, CDR3 protein. The D gene is left open where the match is weak. Size values are once, few and many counts, or a class for expanded clones, and some rows have none.

. TRBJ2-2 TRBV27 TRBD2 TGTGCCAGCAAACTCGGACTAGCGGGATTGGGGGAGCTGTTTTTT CASKLGLAGLGELFF
. TRBJ2-2 TRBV6-6 TRBD2 TGTGCCAGCAGTCTAGCGGGAGGGAACACCGGGGAGCTGTTTTTT CASSLAGGNTGELFF
. TRBJ2-3 TRBV6-5 TRBD1 TGTGCCAGCAGGACAGGGGCCACAGATACGCAGTATTTT CASRTGATDTQYF
. TRBJ2-3 TRBV12-3/TRBV12-4 . TGTGCCAGCAGCCTCCTAGCGAGATTGTATTTT CASSLLARLYF
. TRBJ2-1 TRBV5-1 . TGCGCCAGCAGCCTCGGACTTCTCAATGAGCAGTTCTTC CASSLGLLNEQFF
. TRBJ1-1 TRBV6-5 . TGTGCCAGCAGTTACGAGGGGAGGACTGAAGCTTTCTTT CASSYEGRTEAFF
. TRBJ2-5 TRBV2 TRBD2 TGTGCCAGCAGAGCCTCTAGCGGGGAAGAGACCCAGTACTTC CASRASSGEETQYF
. TRBJ1-1 TRBV27 TRBD1 TGTGCCAGCAGTTTTACAGGGGCCGACACTGAAGCTTTCTTT CASSFTGADTEAFF
. TRBJ2-3 TRBV14 . TGTGCCAGCAGCCAAGATATAACTAGCCGGGCGCAGTATTTT CASSQDITSRAQYF
. TRBJ2-2 TRBV7-3 . TGTGCCAGCAGCAAAGGAGGCACCGGGGAGCTGTTTTTT CASSKGGTGELFF
. TRBJ1-5 TRBV6-5 . TGTGCCAGCAGTTCGGGGACAACTTATAGCAATCAGCCCCAGCATTTT CASSSGTTYSNQPQHF
. TRBJ1-2 TRBV7-9 . TGTGCCAGCAGCTTAACGACCGGGGGACATGGCTACACCTTC CASSLTTGGHGYTF
once TRBJ2-5 TRBV19 TRBD1 TGTGCCAGTACGTCCGGGACAGGGTTTATAGAGACCCAGTACTTC CASTSGTGFIETQYF
. TRBJ1-1 TRBV5-5 TRBD1 TGTGCCAGCAGCCTCTGGGACAGGGGTTACACTGAAGCTTTCTTT CASSLWDRGYTEAFF
. TRBJ1-5 TRBV9 . TGTGCCAGCAGCCCGGGGACCGGGGGTTATAGCAATCAGCCCCAGCATTTT CASSPGTGGYSNQPQHF
. TRBJ1-1 TRBV30 . TGTGCCTGGAGTCTTGGTCAGGGGAACACTGAAGCTTTCTTT CAWSLGQGNTEAFF
. TRBJ1-3 TRBV18 . TGTGCCAGCTCACCAGGCGGCCCGAACACCATATATTTT CASSPGGPNTIYF
. TRBJ1-4 TRBV14 . TGTGCCAGCAGCCAAGATTTGGGCGGAGGCCCGGCAAAACTGTTTTTT CASSQDLGGGPAKLFF
. TRBJ1-3 TRBV18 TRBD1 TGTGCCAGCTCCCCCCAGGGGGCTGGAAACACCATATATTTT CASSPQGAGNTIYF
. TRBJ2-3 TRBV3-1/TRBV3-2 TRBD2 TGTGCAAGCAAGGGGCGAAAGATTTCCGGGAGGGCCGGAGATACGCAGTATTTT CASKGRKISGRAGDTQYF
. TRBJ1-5 TRBV6-5 . TGTGCCAGCACTCGAAGCCCACAGGGACCTCAGCCCCAGCATTTT CASTRSPQGPQPQHF
once TRBJ2-3 TRBV18 . TGTGCCAGCTCCTTAGGGGCGATCACAGATACGCAGTATTTT CASSLGAITDTQYF
few TRBJ1-2 TRBV15 . TGTGCCACCAGCAGAGATATGGCCAGGGAAGCTGGCTACACCTTC CATSRDMAREAGYTF
. TRBJ2-3 TRBV5-6 TRBD2 TGTGCCTCGGCAGTGTCAGCGGGGGTGCGAGATACGCAGTATTTT CASAVSAGVRDTQYF
. TRBJ2-1 TRBV7-8 TRBD1 TGTGCCAGCAGCTCTGTCCGGGACAGCTACAATGAGCAGTTCTTC CASSSVRDSYNEQFF
. TRBJ1-5 TRBV29-1 TRBD1 TGCAGCGTTCAGGGACAGCCCAATCAGCCCCAGCATTTT CSVQGQPNQPQHF
. TRBJ2-2 TRBV5-6 . TGTGCCAGCAGCTTTAGCACCGGGGAGCTGTTTTTT CASSFSTGELFF
once TRBJ1-5 TRBV5-1 TRBD1 TGCGCCAGCAGCACGACAGGGGGCGGCAATCAGCCCCAGCATTTT CASSTTGGGNQPQHF
few TRBJ2-7 TRBV6-5 . TGTGCCAGCAGGAAGAGGGTAGGTCTTTACTACGAGCAGTACTTC CASRKRVGLYYEQYF